This T cell receptor (beta chain) comes out of a study of blood T cell repertoires in COVID-19. The germline gives CDR1 MNHNY, CDR2 SVGAGI (reference sequence). Trimming at V came to 6 bases and at J to 6 bases, leaving 12 bases not matched to a gene. This CDR3 has 15 amino acids. Libraries were prepared by immunoSEQ multiplex PCR; TCRdb keeps only in-frame clonotypes and omits some of them. The sample carries over 200,000 clones, roughly 80% recorded once. The chain is built from TRBV6-6 and TRBJ1-1; 8 nucleotides agree with TRBD1. The specimen was peripheral blood. This clonotype was sampled from a human donor in a cohort sampled during active COVID-19. CDR3 nucleotide sequence: TGTGCCAGCAGCCAGACGGGACAGGCTCTACCTGAAGCTTTCTTT. Its protein is CASSQTGQALPEAFF.